These 12 T cell receptor beta chains were all obtained from the same sample, sequenced in a study of cytomegalovirus exposure and HLA in healthy donors. PCR used 60 Vbeta primers and 13 Jbeta primers. Data came from immunoSEQ multiplex PCR; TCRdb stores just in-frame clones and leaves some out. This table holds about 150,000 clones, roughly 80% found once. Sequencing input: PBMCs. These receptors all stem from a man aged 30 to 39 in good health and CMV-seropositive.

The CDR3, as DNA: TGTGCCAGCAGCACGAGCTACGAGCAGTACTTC. Its protein product is CASSTSYEQYF. The chain uses TRBV7-9 and TRBJ2-7; D not certain. Trimming removed 5 bases from V and 3 bases from J, with 5 bases in between. CDR1 is SEHNR, CDR2 FQNEAQ, per germline (reference sequence). This CDR3 contains 11 residues. The whole variable domain, filled in from reference TRBV7-9 and TRBJ2-7, reads DTGVSQNPRHKITKRGQNVTFRCDPISEHNRLYWYRQTLGQGPEFLTYFQNEAQLEKSRLLSDRFSAERPKGSFSTLEIQRTEQGDSAMYLCASSTSYEQYFGPGTRLTVT.

The chain recombines TRBV28 with TRBJ2-7; 7 bases are shared with TRBD1. Germline loops: CDR1 MDHEN, CDR2 SYDVKM. V lost 8 bases to trimming and J lost 5 bases; unmatched junction nucleotides: 15. The CDR3 spans 15 residues. The CDR3 region has the DNA TGTGCCAGCCAGGGTCGGGCAGGGGGTCTTGACGAGCAGTACTTC. It translates to CASQGRAGGLDEQYF.

The J gene is TRBJ2-5, the V gene TRBV27; a possible D gene is TRBD2 (6 bases). V was trimmed by 6 bases and J by 7 bases, leaving 18 bases between them. The CDR3 has 14 residues. Per germline, CDR1 MNHEY and CDR2 SMNVEV (reference sequence). CDR3 loop: CASSREGRSATQYF. CDR3 nucleotides: TGTGCCAGCAGCCGCGAAGGGAGGTCGGCGACCCAGTACTTC.

The chain is built from TRBV10-3 and TRBJ2-1; the match to TRBD1 covers 12 bases. CDR3 size: 15 residues. The V gene's germline CDR1 is ENHRY and CDR2 SYGVKD. Losses at the gene ends were 4 bases for V and 7 bases for J; bases not matched to a gene: 5. As DNA, the CDR3 is TGTGCCATCAGTGCGGGACAGGGGGCAGGGAATGAGCAGTTCTTC. Translation: CAISAGQGAGNEQFF.

The chain carries TRBV11-3 and TRBJ1-1; 10 nucleotides align to TRBD1. Looked up from germline, CDR1 is SGHNT and CDR2 is YENEEA. The CDR3 loop spans 15 amino acids. Unmatched junction bases numbered 5, after V lost 5 bases and J lost 2 bases. This chain's CDR3 is CASSPGQGSNTEAFF. CDR3 DNA sequence: TGTGCCAGCAGCCCGGGACAGGGGAGCAACACTGAAGCTTTCTTT.

The CDR3 loop reads CASSSGVAAPWDTQYF. In nucleotides, the CDR3 is TGTGCCAGCAGCTCCGGGGTAGCGGCCCCGTGGGATACGCAGTATTTT. The chain links TRBV9 to TRBJ2-3, with D possibly TRBD2 on 6 matching bases. Germline V gene data show CDR1 as SGDLS and CDR2 as YYNGEE. V shed 4 bases and J shed 6 bases, with 21 bases lying between them. The CDR3 contains 16 residues.

This clone came up a few times. The chain combines TRBV5-1 with TRBJ1-6, with D maybe TRBD1 (5 bases). Germline CDR1 is SGHRS and CDR2 is YFSETQ. The V and J ends lost 3 bases and 7 bases respectively, with 14 bases between them. The CDR3 has 15 residues. CDR3 loop: CASSWQGDENSPLHF. CDR3 in DNA: TGCGCCAGCAGCTGGCAGGGTGACGAAAATTCACCCCTCCACTTT.

The gene calls are TRBV11-1 and TRBJ2-1; D gene uncertain. The germline V gene encodes CDR1 SGHAT and CDR2 FQDESV (reference sequence). V dropped 1 base and J dropped 6 bases, with 7 bases sitting between them. This CDR3 contains 13 residues. DNA of the CDR3: TGTGCCAGCAGCTTAGGATACAGCAATGAGCAGTTCTTC. Translation: CASSLGYSNEQFF.

V is TRBV30 and J is TRBJ1-5; D not resolved. CDR1 GTSNPN and CDR2 SVGIG come from the germline V gene (reference sequence). The CDR3 is made up of 13 amino acids. Trimming left V 1 base short and J 5 bases short, with 9 bases between. In DNA form, the CDR3 reads TGTGCCTGGAGTGGTGACGGGGATCAGCCCCAGCATTTT. It yields the protein CAWSGDGDQPQHF.

A note on this clone: The same CDR3 arises from other DNA sequences in this sample as well. This sequence joins TRBV7-3 and TRBJ2-5; TRBD1 might be the D (6 bases). V gave up 5 bases and J gave up 2 bases, with 9 bases separating them. The CDR3 loop spans 13 amino acids. Germline V gene lookup returns CDR1 SGHTA and CDR2 FQGTGA. CDR3 residues: CASSPGQQETQYF. The CDR3 DNA follows: TGTGCCAGCAGCCCCGGACAGCAAGAGACCCAGTACTTC.

This clone has only a few counts. J is TRBJ1-1 and V is TRBV10-3; 10 positions match TRBD1. Germline CDR1 ENHRY, CDR2 SYGVKD. The J segment lost 5 bases and the V segment lost 11 bases, leaving 5 bases of the junction unmatched. The CDR3 length is 12 residues. The CDR3 loop is CASRQGATEAFF. CDR3 nucleotide sequence: TGTGCCTCTCGACAGGGGGCAACTGAAGCTTTCTTT.

The chain employs TRBV7-3 and TRBJ2-1; 7 nucleotides agree with TRBD2. The CDR3 runs to 15 residues. Per the germline V gene, CDR1 is SGHTA and CDR2 is FQGTGA. V gave up 6 bases and J gave up 2 bases; unmatched junction bases: 7. The CDR3: CASSLAGTTYNEQFF. For the CDR3, the DNA is TGTGCCAGCAGTCTAGCCGGGACTACCTACAATGAGCAGTTCTTC. Drawing the rest from reference TRBV7-3 and TRBJ2-1, the complete variable domain is GAGVSQTPSNKVTEKGKYVELRCDPISGHTALYWYRQSLGQGPEFLIYFQGTGAADDSGLPNDRFFAVRPEGSVSTLKIQRTERGDSAVYLCASSLAGTTYNEQFFGPGTRLTVL.